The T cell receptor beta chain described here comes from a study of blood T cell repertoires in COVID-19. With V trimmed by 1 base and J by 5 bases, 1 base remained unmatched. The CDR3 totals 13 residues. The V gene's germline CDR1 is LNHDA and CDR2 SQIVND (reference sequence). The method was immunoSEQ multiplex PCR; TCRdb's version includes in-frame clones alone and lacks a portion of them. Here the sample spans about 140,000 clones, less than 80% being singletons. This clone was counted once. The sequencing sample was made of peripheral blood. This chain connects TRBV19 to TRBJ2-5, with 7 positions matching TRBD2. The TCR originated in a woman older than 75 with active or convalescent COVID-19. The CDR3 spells CASSIVGGETQYF. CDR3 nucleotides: TGTGCCAGTAGTATAGTCGGGGGGGAGACCCAGTACTTC.